The 16 T cell receptor beta chains reported below all come from one sample, sequenced in a study of shared clonotypes between healthy human individuals. Libraries were prepared by immunoSEQ multiplex PCR; TCRdb keeps only in-frame clonotypes and omits some of them. Of 2 million to 2.5 million clones listed, 93% are singletons. Only CD45RO-negative cells positively selected for CCR7 counted as naive CD8 cells, so terminally differentiated effector memory CD45RA+ cells were excluded. Material: naive CD8+ T cells from PBMCs. The receptor source for this set is a man aged 18 to 29 in good health. Some clones in this sample may be carry-over from other donors' samples.

CDR3 amino acids: CASTGTSYEQYF. Written as DNA, the CDR3 is TGTGCCAGCACCGGGACTAGCTACGAGCAGTACTTC. V and J are TRBV6-5 and TRBJ2-7; TRBD2 matches at 8 bases. Germline loops: CDR1 MNHEY, CDR2 SVGAGI. V dropped 7 bases and J dropped 3; count of bases not matched to a gene: 2. The CDR3 contains 12 residues.

This clone showed up just a few times. At the DNA level, this CDR3 is encoded by other sequences in the same sample as well. CDR3: CASSPGVNQPQHF. DNA of the CDR3: TGTGCCAGTAGTCCGGGGGTGAATCAGCCCCAGCATTTT. The chain recombines TRBV19 with TRBJ1-5, with D tentatively TRBD1 (5 bases). There are 13 residues in the CDR3. V lost 5 bases and J 4 bases, leaving 9 bases between the germline ends. From germline, CDR1 is LNHDA and CDR2 SQIVND (reference sequence).

The V and J genes are TRBV11-1 and TRBJ1-1, with TRBD1 as a possible D gene (6 bases). The CDR3 loop spans 13 amino acids. Germline CDR1 is SGHAT and CDR2 is FQDESV (reference sequence). V was pared by 1 base and J by 10 bases, with 13 bases between. CDR3 sequence: CASSLVPQGRAFF. CDR3 in DNA: TGTGCCAGCAGCTTAGTACCTCAGGGGCGAGCTTTCTTT.

This sequence joins TRBV4-1 and TRBJ2-1; D may be TRBD1 (6 bases). CDR3 length: 16 amino acids. The germline V and J ends were trimmed by 0 bases and 0 bases, with 9 bases remaining between them. Germline V gives CDR1 MGHRA, CDR2 YSYEKL. In DNA form, the CDR3 reads TGCGCCAGCAGCCAAGATGCAGGGGCCTCCTACAATGAGCAGTTCTTC. Residues: CASSQDAGASYNEQFF.

The V and J genes are TRBV7-9 and TRBJ2-4, with D possibly TRBD1 on 6 matching bases. The CDR3 is 17 residues long. Germline V gene data show CDR1 as SEHNR and CDR2 as FQNEAQ (reference sequence). The V end was cut by 0 bases, the J end by 3 bases, with 15 bases between. Here the CDR3 reads CASSLATQGPGKNIQYF. The CDR3 nucleotides read TGTGCCAGCAGCTTAGCTACACAGGGTCCGGGCAAAAACATTCAGTACTTC.

The CDR3 DNA follows: TGTGCCAGCAGTGTATTGATAGGTTCCTCCAACACCGGGGAGCTGTTTTTT. Translating gives CASSVLIGSSNTGELFF. The chain has TRBV6-1 and TRBJ2-2; no definite D call. The CDR3 consists of 17 residues. The germline CDR1 and CDR2 sequences are MNHNS and SASEGT. The V gene lost 4 bases and the J gene lost 2 bases, with 17 bases spanning the gap.

This chain uses TRBV28 with TRBJ2-5, with D perhaps matching TRBD1 (6 bases). In germline, CDR1 is MDHEN, CDR2 SYDVKM. V was pared by 10 bases and J by 3 bases, with 21 bases between. The CDR3 loop spans 15 amino acids. The CDR3, as DNA: TGTGCCATCCCCGGACAGCTACTTTCCGAAGAGACCCAGTACTTC. This codes for CAIPGQLLSEETQYF. The full variable domain, completed using reference TRBV28 and TRBJ2-5, is DVKVTQSSRYLVKRTGEKVFLECVQDMDHENMFWYRQDPGLGLRLIYFSYDVKMKEKGDIPEGYSVSREKKERFSLILESASTNQTSMYLCAIPGQLLSEETQYFGPGTRLLVL.

The chain employs TRBV27 and TRBJ2-1, with D perhaps matching TRBD1 (6 bases). The CDR3 runs 12 residues. V was cut by 9 bases and J by 3 bases, with 9 bases left in between. The V gene's germline CDR1 is MNHEY and CDR2 SMNVEV (reference sequence). The CDR3, as DNA: TGTGCCAGTAAGGGGGACTACAATGAGCAGTTCTTC. Residues: CASKGDYNEQFF.

The rearrangement joins TRBV19 to TRBJ1-1; possibly TRBD1 for D (5 bases). V was shortened by 8 bases and J by 6 bases, with 16 bases between the two germline ends. The germline V gene has CDR1 LNHDA and CDR2 SQIVND (reference sequence). The CDR3 has 13 residues. The CDR3 DNA reads TGTGCCAGTGGCCATCTGAGGGGCGCTGAAGCTTTCTTT. This codes for CASGHLRGAEAFF.

Concerning this clone itself: Other DNA sequences from this sample encode an identical CDR3 as well. The V call is TRBV27, the J call TRBJ2-1; weak D call: TRBD1 (6 bases). This CDR3 is 14 amino acids long. Germline lookup yields CDR1 MNHEY and CDR2 SMNVEV (reference sequence). V was shortened by 5 bases and J by 2 bases, with 10 bases between the two germline ends. The CDR3 here is CASSPRTAYNEQFF. CDR3 nucleotide sequence: TGTGCCAGCAGTCCTAGGACAGCCTACAATGAGCAGTTCTTC.

V and J are TRBV6-1 and TRBJ2-7; 7 bases line up with TRBD1. V was pared by 11 bases and J by 2 bases, with 9 bases of the junction left unmatched. This CDR3 is 13 amino acids long. Germline CDR1 reads MNHNS; CDR2 reads SASEGT. DNA of the CDR3: TGTGCCGGTGAGGGGGCCCACGCCTACGAGCAGTACTTC. As protein: CAGEGAHAYEQYF.

V usage is TRBV30 and J usage is TRBJ2-1; D may be TRBD2 (5 bases). Germline V gene data show CDR1 as GTSNPN and CDR2 as SVGIG (reference sequence). V was clipped by 3 bases and J by 12 bases, with 18 bases between them. This CDR3 is 13 amino acids long. CDR3 sequence: CAWRALAESGQFF. The CDR3 DNA reads as TGTGCCTGGAGGGCGCTAGCTGAGTCAGGGCAGTTCTTC.

This sequence joins TRBV5-3 and TRBJ1-1; D is perhaps TRBD1 (5 bases). TRBV5-3 is an ORF; its function is uncertain. This CDR3 region has 15 residues. V lost 5 bases, J lost 1 base, and 15 bases lay in between. The CDR3, as DNA: TGTGCCAGAAGTTCTTCCGGGACGCCGAACACTGAAGCTTTCTTT. Protein product: CARSSSGTPNTEAFF.

This chain links TRBV2 with TRBJ2-1, with D perhaps matching TRBD2 (5 bases). V was clipped by 10 bases and J by 9 bases, with 25 bases between them. This CDR3 is 15 amino acids long. Per the germline V gene, CDR1 is SNHLY and CDR2 is FYNNEI. CDR3 region: CAISGTDGLGVEQFF. CDR3 DNA: TGTGCCATCTCCGGAACCGACGGGCTCGGGGTTGAGCAGTTCTTC.

V gene TRBV19 combines with J gene TRBJ2-3, with TRBD1 identical over 7 bases. The CDR3 contains 15 residues. Germline assignment: CDR1 LNHDA and CDR2 SQIVND (reference sequence). V gave up 5 bases and J gave up 2 bases; unmatched junction bases: 7. The CDR3 here is CASSLRQGPTDTQYF. CDR3 DNA sequence: TGTGCCAGTAGTCTGAGACAGGGCCCCACAGATACGCAGTATTTT.

This clone was seen only once. This chain connects TRBV25-1 to TRBJ2-3; possibly TRBD2 for D (5 bases). CDR1 is MGHDK and CDR2 is SYGVNS in the germline V gene. With 3 bases removed from V and 6 bases from J, the gap between germline ends came to 19 bases. There are 16 residues in the CDR3. The CDR3 DNA is TGTGCCAGCAGTGATTTGCGAGGGTCTCCCCCGGATACGCAGTATTTT. Amino acids: CASSDLRGSPPDTQYF.